This T cell receptor (beta chain) is from a study of a mutant IDH1 vaccine in newly diagnosed glioma. Specified time point: week 11, during vaccination. Mutant IDH1 20-mer peptide, at 300 ug, made up each vaccine dose, with topical imiquimod. Each donor presented with a new WHO grade 3 or 4 astrocytoma that tested IDH1-mutant and showed ATRX loss. Some clones are missing from TCRdb's copy, which holds only in-frame ones; the method was immunoSEQ multiplex PCR. The profile shows under 150,000 clones, under 90% of them singletons. Regarding this clone: Its antigen is not identified.

The clonotype originates from a woman between 50 and 59 years old with glioma. The starting material was PBMCs, obtained from a glioma patient whose treatment included an IDH1 peptide vaccine.

CDR3 in DNA: TGTGCCAGCAGTCTGGGACAGCATAATGAAAAACTGTTTTTT. Its protein product is CASSLGQHNEKLFF. This chain links TRBV28 with TRBJ1-4, with 7 bases lining up with TRBD1. The ends lost 5 bases at V and 4 bases at J; junction bases unmatched: 4. The CDR3 is 14 amino acids. The germline V gene encodes CDR1 MDHEN and CDR2 SYDVKM.